The 24 T cell receptor beta chains presented below share a single source sample, sequenced in a study of response to subunit inactivated influenza vaccine. TCRdb re-called the RT-PCR reads with MiXCR, one entry per CDR3 protein. Among approximately 490,000 distinct CDR3 sequences listed, more than 7% were seen once. This specimen consisted of PBMCs from blood, obtained roughly 24 months after vaccination. Receptor source: a man between 50 and 75 years old who received an inactivated influenza vaccine.

This clonotype was seen more than once but under ten times. This chain connects TRBV7-2 to TRBJ2-3, with 8 bases identical to TRBD1. In germline, CDR1 is SGHTA, CDR2 FQGNSA. The CDR3 contains 15 residues. V trimming: 4 bases; J trimming: 0 bases; junction bases outside the gene matches: 3. The CDR3 spells CASSWTGTSTDTQYF. The CDR3 nucleotides are TGTGCCAGCAGCTGGACAGGGACTAGCACAGATACGCAGTATTTT.

This clonotype was detected only a few times. This chain joins TRBV6-1 and TRBJ2-7; 7 bases map to TRBD2. Losses at the gene ends were 6 bases for V and 2 bases for J; bases not matched to a gene: 7. This CDR3 has 14 residues. Germline CDR1 is MNHNS and CDR2 is SASEGT. CDR3 sequence reads: CASRRTSSTYEQYF. The CDR3 coding sequence is TGTGCCAGCAGGCGGACTAGTTCCACCTACGAGCAGTACTTC.

Points on this clonotype: A read error is possible here, since a much larger clone lies one base away. The V gene is TRBV7-9, the J gene TRBJ1-4, with D uncertain. The CDR3 spans 14 residues. Germline CDR1 reads SEHNR; CDR2 reads FQNEAQ (reference sequence). As DNA, the CDR3 is TGTGCCAGCAGCTCCCTCCGGGATCTGGGAAAACTGCTTTTT. This codes for CASSSLRDLGKLLF.

There are many counts of this clonotype. The chain has TRBV2 and TRBJ2-5; D is unresolved. This CDR3 contains 14 residues. Germline-derived CDR1 and CDR2 are SNHLY and FYNNEI. Between the trimmed V and J ends, which lost 1 base and 6 bases, there was a span of 12 bases. The CDR3 bases are TGTGCCAGCAGTGAAGGGCCCCTGAGAAAGACCCAGTACTTC. Translating it yields CASSEGPLRKTQYF.

This clonotype has at least ten counts. The rearrangement links TRBV18 to TRBJ2-1, with D uncertain. The CDR3 has 12 residues. Trimming left V 3 bases short and J 7 bases short, with 7 bases between. Germline loops: CDR1 KGHSH, CDR2 LQKENI. CDR3 sequence: CASSPTRNEQFF. CDR3 coding DNA: TGTGCCAGCTCACCGACGAGGAATGAGCAGTTCTTC.

At least ten counts were recorded for this clonotype. This chain links TRBV20-1 with TRBJ2-5, with 7 bases fitting TRBD2. The CDR3 is 15 residues long. Unmatched junction bases numbered 10, after V lost 4 bases and J lost 2 bases. Germline-derived CDR1 and CDR2 are DFQATT and SNEGSKA (reference sequence). CDR3 in DNA: TGCAGTGCTAACGATCCCAGCGGGGCACAAGAGACCCAGTACTTC. This sequence encodes CSANDPSGAQETQYF.

In its sample, this clonotype was seen a few times. The chain uses TRBV6-1 and TRBJ2-7; D ambiguous. CDR3 length: 14 residues. The germline V gene encodes CDR1 MNHNS and CDR2 SASEGT. Between the trimmed V and J ends, which lost 7 bases and 1 base, there was a span of 14 bases. CDR3 region: CASKGGFSSYEQYF. The CDR3 region has the DNA TGTGCCAGCAAGGGCGGCTTTTCTTCCTACGAGCAGTACTTC.

This clonotype was seen a handful of times. The chain employs TRBV2 and TRBJ2-3, with 7 bases identical to TRBD1. Looked up from germline, CDR1 is SNHLY and CDR2 is FYNNEI. The CDR3 is 13 amino acids. After removal of 5 bases from V and 6 bases from J, the junction contained 5 bases not matched to a gene. CDR3 DNA sequence: TGTGCCAGCAGTTGGACAGGCGGTGATACGCAGTATTTT. Translating it yields CASSWTGGDTQYF.

This clonotype was counted ten times or more. The CDR3 region is CASSKGLAGGGYQETQYF. The DNA of the CDR3 is TGTGCCAGCAGCAAAGGTCTAGCGGGAGGAGGGTATCAAGAGACCCAGTACTTC. V is TRBV21-1 and J is TRBJ2-5; the D call TRBD2 from the table was never checked on the DNA. TRBV21-1 is noted as a pseudogene. CDR3 length equals 18 residues.

The chain has TRBV7-8 and TRBJ1-2; D unclear. CDR1 SGHVS and CDR2 FQNEAQ come from the germline V gene. The V end lost 5 bases, the J end lost 8 bases, and 12 bases lay between the germline ends. The CDR3 runs 12 residues. CDR3: CASSTGPGGYTF. For the CDR3, the DNA is TGTGCCAGCAGCACCGGCCCGGGAGGCTACACCTTC. Together with reference TRBV7-8 and TRBJ1-2, the CDR3 gives the full variable domain: GAGVSQSPRYKVAKRGQDVALRCDPISGHVSLFWYQQALGQGPEFLTYFQNEAQLDKSGLPSDRFFAERPEGSVSTLKIQRTQQEDSAVYLCASSTGPGGYTFGSGTRLTVV.

This clonotype was recorded a few times. The genes are TRBV5-1 and TRBJ2-3; D is possibly TRBD2 (6 bases). There are 16 residues in the CDR3. Germline CDR1 and CDR2: SGHRS and YFSETQ. With 2 bases removed from V and 2 bases from J, the gap between germline ends came to 15 bases. The CDR3 reads CASSFGLATYTDTQYF. CDR3 bases: TGCGCCAGCAGCTTTGGGCTAGCGACCTACACAGATACGCAGTATTTT.

This clonotype appeared a few times. The chain has TRBV29-1 and TRBJ2-7; weak D call: TRBD2 (6 bases). The germline V gene encodes CDR1 SQVTM and CDR2 ANQGSEA. The CDR3 is 11 amino acids. The V end was cut by 2 bases, the J end by 12 bases, with 14 bases between. CDR3: CSVELARTLYF. The CDR3 nucleotides read TGCAGCGTTGAACTAGCGCGGACACTGTACTTC.

The chain joins TRBV30 to TRBJ2-5; 8 nucleotides align to TRBD1. Germline values: CDR1 GTSNPN, CDR2 SVGIG (reference sequence). The CDR3 extends over 14 amino acids. With V trimmed by 3 bases and J by 5 bases, 8 bases remained unmatched. The CDR3 nucleotides are TGTGCCTGGAGACACAGGGGGGTAGTTGAGACCCAGTACTTC. Its translation: CAWRHRGVVETQYF.

This clonotype showed up many times. The J gene is TRBJ1-1, the V gene TRBV11-2, with D perhaps TRBD1 (5 bases). Germline CDR1 and CDR2: SGHAT and FQNNGV. The length of the CDR3 is 16 residues. V shed 4 bases and J shed 3 bases, with 18 bases lying between them. CDR3 loop: CASSSLGGGGYTEAFF. The CDR3 nucleotides are TGTGCCAGCAGCTCCCTCGGGGGGGGAGGATACACTGAAGCTTTCTTT.

In this sample, this clonotype turned up a few times. V gene TRBV24-1 combines with J gene TRBJ2-1; D ambiguous. CDR3 length equals 14 residues. Germline CDR1 KGHDR, CDR2 SFDVKD. Trimming cost V 1 base and J 4 bases, with 7 bases left between them. CDR3 DNA sequence: TGTGCCACCAGTGATTTCAGAATGTACAATGAGCAGTTCTTC. This translates into CATSDFRMYNEQFF.

In its sample, this clonotype was seen a few times. The rearrangement uses TRBV19 and TRBJ1-2, with 8 bases that match TRBD1. Germline CDR1 LNHDA, CDR2 SQIVND (reference sequence). V trimming: 5 bases; J trimming: 6 bases; junction bases outside the gene matches: 8. The CDR3 loop spans 14 amino acids. CDR3 protein: CASSRLPGGHGYTF. The CDR3 nucleotides read TGTGCCAGTAGTCGACTACCAGGGGGCCATGGCTACACCTTC.

The chain is built from TRBV29-1 and TRBJ2-6; D might be TRBD1 (5 bases). This CDR3 contains 14 residues. Per the germline V gene, CDR1 is SQVTM and CDR2 is ANQGSEA. V lost 6 bases and J lost 4, with 13 bases in between. The CDR3 DNA reads TGCAGCGTCCTAGGGGTTCTCGGGGCCAACGTCCTGACTTTC. Protein: CSVLGVLGANVLTF.

This clonotype came up a few times. The chain combines TRBV5-8 with TRBJ2-3, with 7 bases fitting TRBD2. This CDR3 is 16 amino acids long. The V gene end was trimmed by 1 base and the J gene end by 2 bases; junction bases not matched to a gene: 7. The germline V gene encodes CDR1 SGHTS and CDR2 YDEGEE. CDR3 region: CASSLILADPTDTQYF. The DNA for the CDR3 is TGTGCCAGCAGCTTGATCCTAGCGGATCCCACAGATACGCAGTATTTT.

At least ten counts were recorded for this clonotype. The chain employs TRBV27 and TRBJ2-7; 8 bases agree with TRBD1. This CDR3 comprises 16 residues. V was pared by 0 bases and J by 4 bases, with 8 bases of the junction left unmatched. Germline loops: CDR1 MNHEY, CDR2 SMNVEV (reference sequence). Here the CDR3 reads CASSLSMTGTGYEQYF. In nucleotides, the CDR3 is TGTGCCAGCAGTTTATCGATGACCGGGACAGGATACGAGCAGTACTTC.

This clonotype showed up many times. This rearrangement joins TRBV29-1 to TRBJ2-7, with no clear D. The V end lost 0 bases, the J end lost 1 base, and 7 bases lay between the germline ends. CDR3 length: 13 amino acids. CDR1 and CDR2 from the germline V gene are SQVTM and ANQGSEA. In DNA form, the CDR3 reads TGCAGCGTTGAAGATTGGCTTTCCTACGAGCAGTACTTC. Translation gives CSVEDWLSYEQYF.

This clonotype appeared many times. V gene TRBV12-3 or TRBV12-4 combines with J gene TRBJ1-5; TRBD1 matches at 9 bases. V dropped 4 bases and J dropped 6; count of bases not matched to a gene: 10. The CDR3 runs to 16 residues. The CDR3 DNA reads as TGTGCCAGCAGTTCAGTGACAGGGGGATACACTCAGCCCCAGCATTTT. This sequence encodes CASSSVTGGYTQPQHF.

This clonotype turned up a few times. The chain uses TRBV20-1 and TRBJ2-7; the D gene could be TRBD1 or TRBD2 (6 bases each). CDR1 and CDR2 from the germline V gene are DFQATT and SNEGSKA (reference sequence). The CDR3 extends over 12 amino acids. The V and J ends lost 4 bases and 5 bases respectively, with 12 bases between them. The CDR3 DNA reads TGCAGTGCTATCTGGGGGGCTGACGAGCAGTACTTC. Its translation is CSAIWGADEQYF.

About this clonotype: One base away lies a much larger clone, so this may be a sequencing read error. The chain uses TRBV6-2 or TRBV6-3 and TRBJ2-3; 8 bases fit TRBD1. Germline CDR1 and CDR2: MNHEY and SVGEGT. The CDR3 sequence is 15 residues long. J was trimmed by 7 bases and V by 6 bases; bases with no gene match: 12. The CDR3 loop reads CASSPKGQGAYTQYF. The CDR3, as DNA: TGTGCCAGCAGCCCGAAGGGGCAGGGGGCATATACGCAGTATTTT.

This clonotype was detected only a few times. The rearrangement links TRBV12-3 or TRBV12-4 to TRBJ1-6; 9 bases are shared with TRBD1. CDR3 length: 13 amino acids. Trimming cost V 6 bases and J 10 bases; bases outside gene matches: 4. The CDR3 coding sequence is TGTGCCAGCAGACAGGGGGCGGACTCACCCCTCCACTTT. Amino acids: CASRQGADSPLHF.